This T cell receptor (beta chain) was recorded in a study of cytomegalovirus exposure and HLA in healthy donors. Primers included in the PCR were 60 Vbeta and 13 Jbeta primers. The repertoire was sequenced with immunoSEQ multiplex PCR; TCRdb's copy has only in-frame clones and lacks some. The table has under 250,000 clones, approximately 81% seen once. To note about this clone: No antigen is known for it.

Regarding the study as a whole: Presence/absence analyses assumed roughly uniform sequencing depth across donors.

V was pared by 3 bases and J by 2 bases, with 15 bases between. CDR3 length: 16 residues. The germline gives CDR1 SGHAT, CDR2 FQNNGV. The chain uses TRBV11-2 and TRBJ2-3; possibly TRBD2 for D (5 bases). The TCR originated in a girl aged 2 to 9 in good health and CMV-seronegative. The sequencing input was PBMCs. CDR3 sequence reads: CASSFSSGYLTDTQYF. CDR3 in DNA: TGTGCCAGCAGCTTTTCCAGCGGCTACCTCACAGATACGCAGTATTTT. Full variable domain (rest looked up from reference TRBV11-2 and TRBJ2-3): EAGVAQSPRYKIIEKRQSVAFWCNPISGHATLYWYQQILGQGPKLLIQFQNNGVVDDSQLPKDRFSAERLKGVDSTLKIQPAKLEDSAVYLCASSFSSGYLTDTQYFGPGTRLTVL.